The 22 T cell receptor beta chains below all came from one sample that was sequenced in a study of beta chain features in type 1 diabetes. Sequenced material consisted of expressed TCRB transcripts (all of the isolated RNA was reverse transcribed). The assay was immunoSEQ multiplex PCR, and TCRdb's table has in-frame clones only and misses some. The data hold 120,000 to 150,000 clones, with around 51% observed a single time. Sequencing was carried out using Tregs from blood. The source of these receptors is a man younger than 35 in good health.

The CDR3 region is CASSPQQGALSYGYTF. As DNA, the CDR3 is TGTGCCAGCAGCCCTCAACAGGGGGCGCTAAGTTATGGCTACACCTTC. This rearrangement joins TRBV7-2 to TRBJ1-2, with TRBD1 matching over 9 bases. Germline CDR1 and CDR2: SGHTA and FQGNSA. After removal of 5 bases from V and 5 bases from J, the junction contained 12 bases not matched to a gene. The CDR3 is 16 amino acids.

V gene TRBV6-1 combines with J gene TRBJ2-1, with TRBD1 identical over 9 bases. Unmatched junction bases numbered 9, after V lost 6 bases and J lost 6 bases. Per germline, CDR1 MNHNS and CDR2 SASEGT. CDR3 length: 15 amino acids. CDR3 coding DNA: TGTGCCAGCAGCCACCGGGACAGGGTAGGCAATGAGCAGTTCTTC. This sequence encodes CASSHRDRVGNEQFF.

This clone came up a few times. This chain links TRBV4-3 with TRBJ1-1; D is ambiguous. Germline CDR1 reads LGHNA; CDR2 reads YSLEER. CDR3 size: 14 residues. Deletions cut 0 bases from V and 8 bases from J, with 13 bases between. The CDR3 reads CASSQEILSAEAFF. DNA of the CDR3: TGCGCCAGCAGCCAAGAAATTTTGAGTGCCGAAGCTTTCTTT.

This clone was picked up a small number of times. The rearrangement uses TRBV19 and TRBJ2-7, with TRBD2 matching over 8 bases. CDR3 size: 15 residues. The ends lost 5 bases at V and 2 bases at J; junction bases unmatched: 8. The germline CDR1 and CDR2 sequences are LNHDA and SQIVND (reference sequence). The CDR3 nucleotides read TGTGCCAGTAGTCGATCGGCGCGGGGGGCCTACGAGCAGTACTTC. Translated: CASSRSARGAYEQYF.

There are a few counts of this clone. The chain employs TRBV9 and TRBJ1-2; tentative D call: TRBD1 (5 bases). Trimming removed 0 bases from V and 10 bases from J, with 13 bases in between. CDR3 length: 13 residues. Per germline, CDR1 SGDLS and CDR2 YYNGEE. The CDR3 loop is CASSVVFQGLYTF. DNA for the CDR3: TGTGCCAGCAGCGTAGTTTTCCAGGGTCTCTACACCTTC.

This chain uses TRBV7-3 with TRBJ2-3; 8 nucleotides match TRBD1. Germline V gives CDR1 SGHTA, CDR2 FQGTGA. J gave up 5 bases and V 5 bases, and 6 bases lay outside the gene matches. The length of the CDR3 is 14 residues. This chain's CDR3 is CASSPTGAVDTQYF. DNA of the CDR3: TGTGCCAGCAGCCCGACAGGGGCCGTAGATACGCAGTATTTT.

The chain recombines TRBV10-3 with TRBJ2-5; a weak D match, TRBD2 (5 bases). The DNA end lines up better with TRBJ2-7; the J call may be wrong. This CDR3 has 13 amino acids. The germline V gene has CDR1 ENHRY and CDR2 SYGVKD. CDR3 in DNA: TGTGCCATCAGGGACGGACTCTCCTACGAGCAGTACTTC. As protein: CAIRDGLSYEQYF.

V and J are TRBV6-5 and TRBJ2-7; tentative D call: TRBD2 (6 bases). This CDR3 region has 13 residues. Germline V lookup: CDR1 MNHEY, CDR2 SVGAGI. Between the trimmed V and J ends, which lost 4 bases and 4 bases, there was a span of 11 bases. For the CDR3, the DNA is TGTGCCAGCAGTTCCTACGGGAGTTACGAGCAGTACTTC. Amino acid sequence: CASSSYGSYEQYF.

This chain connects TRBV27 to TRBJ2-1; D may be TRBD1 (6 bases). Trimming stripped 0 bases from V and 7 bases from J, with 7 bases between. Germline V gene sequence: CDR1 MNHEY, CDR2 SMNVEV (reference sequence). The CDR3 runs to 13 residues. The CDR3 DNA sequence: TGTGCCAGCAGTTTATCGAGGGGGAATGAGCAGTTCTTC. It translates to CASSLSRGNEQFF.

V and J are TRBV7-2 and TRBJ2-7; D remains ambiguous. Per the germline V gene, CDR1 is SGHTA and CDR2 is FQGNSA. This CDR3 is 13 amino acids long. V lost 1 base, J lost 0 bases, and 4 bases lay in between. In DNA, the CDR3 is TGTGCCAGCAGCTTAGACAGCTCCTACGAGCAGTACTTC. It specifies CASSLDSSYEQYF. The variable domain in full, with the rest retrieved from reference TRBV7-2 and TRBJ2-7, is GAGVSQSPSNKVTEKGKDVELRCDPISGHTALYWYRQSLGQGLEFLIYFQGNSAPDKSGLPSDRFSAERTGGSVSTLTIQRTQQEDSAVYLCASSLDSSYEQYFGPGTRLTVT.

In its sample, this clone was seen a few times. The chain joins TRBV4-3 to TRBJ1-1; TRBD1 matches at 7 bases. The V gene's germline CDR1 is LGHNA and CDR2 YSLEER. V dropped 4 bases and J dropped 5; count of bases not matched to a gene: 10. The CDR3 runs 15 residues. The CDR3 loop reads CASSPRTGSGTEAFF. The CDR3 nucleotides are TGCGCCAGCAGCCCCCGGACAGGTTCCGGAACTGAAGCTTTCTTT.

This clone occurred a few times. V is TRBV5-1 and J is TRBJ1-1; TRBD1 aligns across 7 bases. The length of the CDR3 is 13 residues. V gave up 5 bases and J gave up 1 base; unmatched junction bases: 2. Germline values: CDR1 SGHRS, CDR2 YFSETQ. CDR3 region: CASRRQGNTEAFF. CDR3 DNA: TGCGCCAGCAGAAGACAGGGGAACACTGAAGCTTTCTTT.

V usage is TRBV6-6 and J usage is TRBJ2-7; 8 bases fit TRBD2. The J segment lost 2 bases and the V segment lost 6 bases, leaving 6 bases of the junction unmatched. CDR3 size: 14 residues. The germline gives CDR1 MNHNY, CDR2 SVGAGI (reference sequence). CDR3 DNA sequence: TGTGCCAGCAGACCGGGGGGGGGCCCCTACGAGCAGTACTTC. This encodes CASRPGGGPYEQYF.

The rearrangement joins TRBV9 to TRBJ2-5, with 8 bases identical to TRBD2. With V trimmed by 2 bases and J by 5 bases, 14 bases remained unmatched. The CDR3 sequence is 17 residues long. Germline V gene lookup returns CDR1 SGDLS and CDR2 YYNGEE. The CDR3 DNA sequence: TGTGCCAGCAGCGTTACCCTGAGTCGGGAGGGCTCGGAGACCCAGTACTTC. The encoded protein is CASSVTLSREGSETQYF.

As regards this clone: Other DNA variants within this sample encode the same CDR3. The J gene is TRBJ2-7, the V gene TRBV18; 7 bases match TRBD1. Trimming took 3 bases from V and 1 from J; bases not matched to a gene: 6. Germline loops: CDR1 KGHSH, CDR2 LQKENI. The CDR3 contains 15 residues. The CDR3 bases are TGTGCCAGCTCACCGCGGACAGGATCTTCCTACGAGCAGTACTTC. Translating it yields CASSPRTGSSYEQYF. Drawing the rest from reference TRBV18 and TRBJ2-7, the complete variable domain is NAGVMQNPRHLVRRRGQEARLRCSPMKGHSHVYWYRQLPEEGLKFMVYLQKENIIDESGMPKERFSAEFPKEGPSILRIQQVVRGDSAAYFCASSPRTGSSYEQYFGPGTRLTVT.

This chain uses TRBV27 with TRBJ2-5, with D possibly matching TRBD1 (5 bases). The V gene's germline CDR1 is MNHEY and CDR2 SMNVEV (reference sequence). Trimming took 5 bases from V and 7 from J, leaving 8 bases between them. The CDR3 covers 11 residues. The CDR3 bases are TGTGCCAGCAGTCTAAGGGGGACCCAGTACTTC. Encoded protein: CASSLRGTQYF.

This clone has more than one count but fewer than ten. This chain joins TRBV7-2 and TRBJ2-1, with 8 positions matching TRBD2. Losses at the gene ends were 5 bases for V and 1 base for J; bases not matched to a gene: 16. CDR1 is SGHTA, CDR2 FQGNSA, per germline. The CDR3 runs to 19 residues. The CDR3 loop is CASSKGLGLATGSYNEQFF. CDR3 DNA sequence: TGTGCCAGCAGCAAGGGACTAGGACTCGCTACCGGTTCCTACAATGAGCAGTTCTTC.

V is TRBV28 and J is TRBJ1-2; D not certain. V was clipped by 5 bases and J by 4 bases, with 11 bases between them. CDR1 and CDR2 from the germline V gene are MDHEN and SYDVKM. This CDR3 is built from 13 residues. CDR3 DNA sequence: TGTGCCAGCAGTGCCCCCCTGGCCTATGGCTACACCTTC. This sequence encodes CASSAPLAYGYTF.

The chain links TRBV10-3 to TRBJ1-5; D unresolved. Germline values: CDR1 ENHRY, CDR2 SYGVKD. With 11 bases removed from V and 6 bases from J, the gap between germline ends came to 20 bases. This CDR3 is built from 14 residues. In nucleotides, the CDR3 is TGTGCCTCAAGTTGGGGAAAGGCGGGTCAGCCCCAGCATTTT. Amino acids: CASSWGKAGQPQHF.

The sample holds a few counts of this clone. The chain recombines TRBV29-1 with TRBJ2-7; D not resolved. CDR1 is SQVTM, CDR2 ANQGSEA, per germline. The CDR3 length is 13 residues. V was pared by 4 bases and J by 4 bases, with 14 bases between. As DNA, the CDR3 is TGCAGCGTTGCTTATGGGCACGGATACGAGCAGTACTTC. Residues: CSVAYGHGYEQYF.

The chain combines TRBV7-2 with TRBJ2-3; D unclear. The CDR3 has 14 residues. Germline V gene data show CDR1 as SGHTA and CDR2 as FQGNSA. The ends were cut back, 5 bases at V and 6 bases at J, with 15 bases in the middle. The CDR3 DNA reads TGTGCCAGCAGCCCACGAGCCTTCGGGGATACGCAGTATTTT. Its translation: CASSPRAFGDTQYF.

The chain carries TRBV4-3 and TRBJ1-2, with TRBD1 identical over 7 bases. Germline lookup yields CDR1 LGHNA and CDR2 YSLEER. With 0 bases clipped from V and 4 bases from J, the junction kept 5 bases outside the gene matches. The CDR3 has 15 residues. CDR3 DNA: TGCGCCAGCAGCCAAGAAACAGGGGTGAGCTATGGCTACACCTTC. This gives the protein CASSQETGVSYGYTF.